The 6 T cell receptor beta chains below all came from one sample that was sequenced in a study of T cells in Graves' hyperthyroidism and ophthalmopathy. The source material, RNA transcripts, was used to amplify TCR beta CDR3 regions. TCR CDR3 underwent first-round RT-PCR with the HTBI primer set. TCRdb redid the calling of the multiplex PCR reads with MiXCR, one entry per CDR3 protein. Here the sample spans under 800,000 distinct CDR3 sequences, around 15% being singletons. The material sequenced was blood. These receptors all stem from a woman in her late teens or twenties with Graves' hyperthyroidism.

This clonotype came up many times. This sequence joins TRBV7-3 and TRBJ2-1, with D possibly being TRBD1 (6 bases). Germline CDR1 and CDR2: SGHTA and FQGTGA. The CDR3 is made up of 14 amino acids. Trimming pared 5 bases from V and 9 bases from J, leaving 17 bases between. For the CDR3, the DNA is TGTGCCAGCAGCCCTACAGGGCGAGTCAGTGAGCAGTTCTTC. Amino acids: CASSPTGRVSEQFF.

Note on this clonotype: An end of the junction differs from the germline gene, which may be a read error. J is TRBJ1-5 and V is TRBV28; 8 nucleotides match TRBD1. Looked up from germline, CDR1 is MDHEN and CDR2 is SYDVKM. The CDR3 has 14 amino acids. Written as DNA, the CDR3 is TGTGCCAGCAGTCCTGGACAGGGTGTTCAGCCCCAGCGTTTT. It encodes CASSPGQGVQPQRF.

About this clonotype: With a much larger clone just one base away, this may be a read error. This rearrangement joins TRBV20-1 to TRBJ2-5; D is ambiguous. Germline V gene sequence: CDR1 DFQATT, CDR2 SNEGSKA (reference sequence). Trimming took off 8 bases at V and 2 bases at J, with 18 bases between the two ends. This CDR3 contains 14 residues. The CDR3 nucleotides are TGCAGTACTACCTCTCAGAGATCACAAGAGACCCAGTACTTC. It codes for CSTTSQRSQETQYF.

This clonotype was seen many times. V is TRBV2 and J is TRBJ2-7; D is possibly TRBD1 (5 bases). Germline values: CDR1 SNHLY, CDR2 FYNNEI. The CDR3 spans 14 residues. V was shortened by 7 bases and J by 3 bases, with 16 bases between the two germline ends. This CDR3 reads CASTRQLGYYEQYF. The CDR3 DNA is TGTGCCAGCACCAGACAGCTCGGGTACTACGAGCAGTACTTC.

The chain uses TRBV10-2 and TRBJ2-4, with D unresolved. Germline values: CDR1 WSHSY, CDR2 SAAADI. This CDR3 is 15 amino acids long. V was shortened by 3 bases and J by 0 bases, with 9 bases between the two germline ends. The CDR3 reads CASSEAWLAKNIQYF. The CDR3 DNA follows: TGCGCCAGCAGTGAAGCGTGGCTAGCCAAAAACATTCAGTACTTC.

This clonotype was counted only a few times. J is TRBJ2-7 and V is TRBV29-1, with 9 bases aligning to TRBD1. This CDR3 region has 14 residues. Germline CDR1 and CDR2: SQVTM and ANQGSEA. V lost 6 bases to trimming and J lost 0 bases; unmatched junction nucleotides: 6. This CDR3 reads CSVTGGVHSYEQYF. The CDR3 DNA reads TGCAGCGTAACAGGGGGCGTTCACTCCTACGAGCAGTACTTC.